Presented here are 7 T cell receptor beta chains from one specimen sequenced in a study of CD8+ T cells in alopecia areata. RNA, once extracted, was reverse transcribed into cDNA for use as the sequencing template. Only in-frame clones appear in the TCRdb table, and some are missing; sequencing was by immunoSEQ multiplex PCR. Counted here are some 130,000 clones, 45% to 50% occurring once; the ten biggest clones make up about 19%. The sequencing used CD8+ T cells sorted from blood, collected at week 0. These receptors were obtained from a human donor with alopecia areata.

This clone was seen only a few times. The rearrangement links TRBV29-1 to TRBJ2-7; D gene ambiguous. Between the trimmed V and J ends, which lost 4 bases and 4 bases, there was a span of 5 bases. The length of the CDR3 is 10 residues. Per the germline V gene, CDR1 is SQVTM and CDR2 is ANQGSEA. The CDR3 sequence is CSVVVYEQYF. DNA for the CDR3: TGCAGCGTTGTTGTTTACGAGCAGTACTTC.

This clone was seen repeatedly, ten times or more. This chain joins TRBV2 and TRBJ2-7; the match to TRBD1 covers 9 bases. The J segment lost 4 bases and the V segment lost 3 bases, leaving 10 bases of the junction unmatched. CDR3 length: 16 residues. Germline-derived CDR1 and CDR2 are SNHLY and FYNNEI. CDR3 amino acids: CASSDLQGARGYEQYF. The CDR3 DNA follows: TGTGCCAGCAGTGACCTACAGGGGGCGCGGGGATACGAGCAGTACTTC. Full variable domain (remainder filled in from reference TRBV2 and TRBJ2-7): EPEVTQTPSHQVTQMGQEVILRCVPISNHLYFYWYRQILGQKVEFLVSFYNNEISEKSEIFDDQFSVERPDGSNFTLKIRSTKLEDSAMYFCASSDLQGARGYEQYFGPGTRLTVT.

In its sample, this clone was seen a few times. The rearrangement joins TRBV7-2 to TRBJ2-7, with D perhaps given as TRBD1 or TRBD2 (5 bases each). The CDR3 runs 17 residues. Germline V gives CDR1 SGHTA, CDR2 FQGNSA. V was pared by 5 bases and J by 0 bases, with 20 bases between. In nucleotides, the CDR3 is TGTGCCAGCAGCGCCCCCCTCCGGGACGAGAGCTCCTACGAGCAGTACTTC. The encoded protein is CASSAPLRDESSYEQYF.

The chain joins TRBV29-1 to TRBJ2-3; D is perhaps TRBD2 (7 bases). CDR3 length: 13 residues. V gave up 7 bases and J gave up 0 bases, with 11 bases separating them. From germline, CDR1 is SQVTM and CDR2 ANQGSEA. In DNA, the CDR3 is TGCAGCGGCGGGGGCGGGAGCACAGATACGCAGTATTTT. Translation gives CSGGGGSTDTQYF.

In its sample, this clone was seen a few times. The chain combines TRBV12-5 with TRBJ2-1; D uncertain. CDR3 size: 16 residues. Germline V gives CDR1 LGHNT, CDR2 FRNRAP. Deletions cut 2 bases from V and 0 bases from J, with 11 bases between. The DNA of the CDR3 is TGTGCTAGTGGTTTGCCAGAGTCATCCTCCTACAATGAGCAGTTCTTC. Translated, it gives CASGLPESSSYNEQFF.

In its sample, this clone was seen a few times. The V call is TRBV30, the J call TRBJ1-1; 8 positions agree with TRBD1. Germline V gives CDR1 GTSNPN, CDR2 SVGIG (reference sequence). The CDR3 spans 11 residues. V gave up 5 bases and J gave up 10 bases; unmatched junction bases: 6. The CDR3 is CAWLPGGRAFF. The CDR3 region has the DNA TGTGCCTGGCTACCAGGGGGCAGAGCTTTCTTT.

This chain links TRBV6-5 with TRBJ2-5, with D possibly matching TRBD1 (6 bases). Germline V gene sequence: CDR1 MNHEY, CDR2 SVGAGI. CDR3 length equals 16 residues. Between the trimmed V and J ends, which lost 0 bases and 5 bases, there was a span of 16 bases. The CDR3 protein is CASSYSFQGRLETQYF. In nucleotides, the CDR3 is TGTGCCAGCAGTTACTCGTTCCAGGGGCGTTTGGAGACCCAGTACTTC.